The clone carrying this T cell receptor beta chain was seen a handful of times. The CDR3 length is 15 residues. V gave up 3 bases and J gave up 5 bases, with 11 bases separating them. From germline, CDR1 is MRHNA and CDR2 SNTAGT. The data derive from a study of neurological immune-mediated disorders. Via MiXCR, TCRdb re-called the 5' RACE reads, giving one row per CDR3 protein. The table has 50,000 to 75,000 distinct CDR3 sequences, around 4% seen once. The chain is built from TRBV6-4 and TRBJ1-6; a weak D match, TRBD1 (6 bases). The sequence derives from a man over 45 with multiple sclerosis. Sequences were obtained from PBMCs. CDR3 nucleotides: TGTGCCAGCAGTGAAGGGGGACGGAATAATTCACCCCTCCACTTT. As protein: CASSEGGRNNSPLHF.